A selection of T cell receptor beta chains follows, all from one sample in a study of blood T cell repertoires in COVID-19. The repertoire was sequenced with immunoSEQ multiplex PCR; TCRdb's copy has only in-frame clones and lacks some. The table includes more than 250,000 clones, about 86% detected once. The sequenced sample consisted of peripheral blood. All receptors derive from a woman aged 25-40 years who had recovered from COVID-19. Both conserved end residues are part of each CDR3. A D gene is named only where the DNA matches it firmly. Rows give clone size only sometimes, using once, few, many, or a class for an expanded clone.

>TRBJ2-3|TRBD2|NA|TRBV4-2
TGTGCCAGCAGCCAAGGACTAGCGGGAGCCTCTAGCACAGATACGCAGTATTTT
CASSQGLAGASSTDTQYF
>TRBJ1-6|TRBD1|NA|TRBV27
TGTGCCAGCAGTTTAGACGGGACAGGGGCTTATAATTCACCCCTCCACTTT
CASSLDGTGAYNSPLHF
>TRBJ2-1|NA|NA|TRBV28
TGTGCCAGCAGTTTTCCACTGACTGCTGGAAATGAGCAGTTCTTC
CASSFPLTAGNEQFF
>TRBJ2-1|TRBD2|NA|TRBV4-2
TGTGCCAGCAGCCAAGCCGGGACGGGAGGGCCGAGTCATGAGCAGTTCTTC
CASSQAGTGGPSHEQFF
>TRBJ1-2|TRBD1|NA|TRBV2
TGTGCCATCGGACAGGGGATGGGAGGCTACACCTTC
CAIGQGMGGYTF
>TRBJ2-7|NA|NA|TRBV4-3
TGCGCCAGCAGCCAAGACCCCGGAGTATCCATTGAAGTGCAGTACTTC
CASSQDPGVSIEVQYF
>TRBJ2-5|NA|few|TRBV5-4
TGTGCCAGCAGCGGGTACGGGACTCTCAATGGGCAAGAGACCCAGTACTTC
CASSGYGTLNGQETQYF
>TRBJ1-1|TRBD1|NA|TRBV10-3
TGTGCCATCAGTTTAACAGGGGGCGAGGGTGAAGCTTTCTTT
CAISLTGGEGEAFF
>TRBJ2-2|TRBD1|NA|TRBV5-4
TGTGCCAGCAGCTTGGCCGGGACAGTACTAGCGAACACCGGGGAGCTGTTTTTT
CASSLAGTVLANTGELFF
>TRBJ2-1|NA|NA|TRBV27
TGTGCCAGCAGTTTTATGCCTGGGGGGAGCTCCTACAATGAGCAGTTCTTC
CASSFMPGGSSYNEQFF
>TRBJ1-4|NA|NA|TRBV5-6
TGTGCCAGCAGTCCAGGTTCGAAAGAAAAACTGTTTTTT
CASSPGSKEKLFF
>TRBJ1-5|NA|NA|TRBV10-3
TGTGCCATCAGTCCCACGGGTGGCAGACAGCCCCAGCATTTT
CAISPTGGRQPQHF
>TRBJ1-1|TRBD1|NA|TRBV2
TGTGCCAGCACTACAGGGGGTGCTGGTACTGAAGCTTTCTTT
CASTTGGAGTEAFF
>TRBJ2-2|NA|NA|TRBV6-4
TGTGCCAGCAGTGATAGGGGAAGGACCGGGGAGCTGTTTTTT
CASSDRGRTGELFF
>TRBJ1-2|TRBD1|NA|TRBV6-5
TGTGCCAGCAGTAGGGGGCAAGATGGCTACACCTTC
CASSRGQDGYTF
>TRBJ1-6|TRBD1|NA|TRBV2
TGTGCCAGCAGCCCAGGGGGCGTAAGTTCACCCCTCCACTTT
CASSPGGVSSPLHF
>TRBJ2-3|TRBD2|NA|TRBV11-3
TGTGCCAGCAGCTTAGGTCTAGCGGGGGATACAGATACGCAGTATTTT
CASSLGLAGDTDTQYF
>TRBJ1-2|TRBD1|NA|TRBV12-3/TRBV12-4
TGTGCCAGCAGCCCCACCCGACAGGGAGGCTACACCTTC
CASSPTRQGGYTF
>TRBJ2-7|TRBD2|few|TRBV6-6
TGTGCCAGCAGTTTCGGGACTAGTCACCACGAGCAGTACTTC
CASSFGTSHHEQYF
>TRBJ1-2|TRBD1|NA|TRBV9
TGTGCCAGCAGCGTAGCTCCCGGGACAGGGCTCTATGGCTACACCTTC
CASSVAPGTGLYGYTF
>TRBJ2-7|NA|NA|TRBV5-1
TGCGCCAGCAGCTCGGGGGACGCATCCCACGAGCAGTACTTC
CASSSGDASHEQYF
>TRBJ1-1|NA|NA|TRBV19
TGTGCCAGTAGTATAGATTCGTCTGGGAGGAACACTGAAGCTTTCTTT
CASSIDSSGRNTEAFF
>TRBJ2-5|TRBD2|NA|TRBV12-3/TRBV12-4
TGTGCCAGCAGTCCGGGACTAGTAGAGACCCAGTACTTC
CASSPGLVETQYF
>TRBJ1-4|NA|NA|TRBV6-1
TGTGCCAGCAGTGACAGCCGGGACACCCGAAGGAATGAAAAACTGTTTTTT
CASSDSRDTRRNEKLFF
>TRBJ2-7|NA|NA|TRBV7-9
TGTGCCAGCAGCTTAGTGGCTTACGAGCAGTACTTC
CASSLVAYEQYF
>TRBJ1-2|NA|NA|TRBV20-1
TGCAGTGCTAGTTTATCACAGTATGGCTACACCTTC
CSASLSQYGYTF
>TRBJ2-2|TRBD2|NA|TRBV28
TGTGCCAGCTCGATCACTAGCGGGAGGGTTACCGGGGAGCTGTTTTTT
CASSITSGRVTGELFF
>TRBJ2-1|NA|NA|TRBV11-3
TGTGCCAGCAGCCCGCACCGGAGGGGTGAGCAGTTCTTC
CASSPHRRGEQFF
>TRBJ2-3|TRBD1|NA|TRBV19
TGTGCCAGTAGTGCCCGGACAGGGGCAGATACGCAGTATTTT
CASSARTGADTQYF
>TRBJ2-3|TRBD1|NA|TRBV5-4
TGTGCCAGCAGCAGGGACAGGGGTCAGGAGACGCAGTATTTT
CASSRDRGQETQYF
>TRBJ1-1|NA|once|TRBV29-1
TGCAGCGTTGAAGGTCCTAACAGGGCTGGGGAAGCTTTCTTT
CSVEGPNRAGEAFF
>TRBJ2-2|NA|NA|TRBV7-2
TGTGCCAGCAGCGGCTATGGGGCGGGAACCGGGGAGCTGTTTTTT
CASSGYGAGTGELFF
>TRBJ1-2|TRBD1|NA|TRBV11-2
TGTGCCAGCAGCTCGGGACATAAACAGGGGACGCCTCGAGGTGGCTACACCTTC
CASSSGHKQGTPRGGYTF
>TRBJ2-5|TRBD2|NA|TRBV7-2
TGTGCCAGCAGCTGGACTAGCGCTCAAGAGACCCAGTACTTC
CASSWTSAQETQYF
>TRBJ1-2|NA|few|TRBV4-2
TGTGCCAGCAGCCAAGACGTCCATGGCTACACCTTC
CASSQDVHGYTF
>TRBJ2-2|NA|NA|TRBV28
TGTGCCAGCAGTTTACGGTCGGTAGCTTTCGGGGAGCTGTTTTTT
CASSLRSVAFGELFF
>TRBJ2-7|NA|NA|TRBV5-4
TGTGCCAGCAGCCGTCCCCAGGGCTACGAGCAGTACTTC
CASSRPQGYEQYF
>TRBJ2-7|TRBD1|NA|TRBV27
TGTGCCAGCGCCTGGACAGGGGGGTTGAATTCCCCCTACGAGCAGTACTTC
CASAWTGGLNSPYEQYF
>TRBJ1-4|NA|NA|TRBV10-1
TGCGCCAGCACCCCTGGGCAGGGCACAACTAATGAAAAACTGTTTTTT
CASTPGQGTTNEKLFF
>TRBJ2-7|NA|NA|TRBV5-1
TGCGCCAGCAGCCTGATCATGAGCGGAACTTACGAGCAGTACTTC
CASSLIMSGTYEQYF
>TRBJ2-3|TRBD1|NA|TRBV5-6
TGTGCCAGCAGCATACAGGGGACGCAGCCAGATACGCAGTATTTT
CASSIQGTQPDTQYF
>TRBJ2-1|TRBD1|NA|TRBV7-9
TGTGCCAGCAGCTTAAGGGGACAGGGCGCCTACAATGAGCAGTTCTTC
CASSLRGQGAYNEQFF
>TRBJ2-1|TRBD2|NA|TRBV4-3
TGCGCCAGCAGCCAACCACTACTAACCGGGACTAGCGTATACAATGAGCAGTTCTTC
CASSQPLLTGTSVYNEQFF
>TRBJ1-2|TRBD1|NA|TRBV4-1
TGCGCCAGCAGCCTACCCGGGACAGGGTATGGCTACACCTTC
CASSLPGTGYGYTF
>TRBJ1-5|NA|NA|TRBV6-5
TGTGCCAGCAGTTATCATGGCAATCAGCCCCAGCATTTT
CASSYHGNQPQHF
>TRBJ2-1|NA|NA|TRBV7-2
TGTGCCAGCAGCTTAGAGCGCCTTGAGCAGTTCTTC
CASSLERLEQFF
>TRBJ1-1|TRBD1|NA|TRBV10-3
TGTGCCATCAGCCGGACAGGCCTCGCAAGACCTGACACTGAAGCTTTCTTT
CAISRTGLARPDTEAFF
>TRBJ1-2|TRBD1|NA|TRBV7-2
TGTGCCAGCAGCGGCAGACAGGGGCCCTATGGCTACACCTTC
CASSGRQGPYGYTF
>TRBJ2-7|NA|NA|TRBV5-4
TGTGCCAGCAGCCCAAAACACAGTTCCTACGAGCAGTACTTC
CASSPKHSSYEQYF
>TRBJ1-2|NA|NA|TRBV7-2
TGTGCCAGCAGCTTAGATAGCCGCCAGCTCTCTAGCGGCTACACCTTC
CASSLDSRQLSSGYTF
>TRBJ2-2|TRBD2|NA|TRBV30
TGTGCCTGGAGTGTACGTAGCGGGGTGGGGACCGGGGAGCTGTTTTTT
CAWSVRSGVGTGELFF
>TRBJ1-2|NA|once|TRBV4-3
TGCGCCAGCAGCCAAGATCGGGGGAAGTATGGCTACACCTTC
CASSQDRGKYGYTF
>TRBJ1-6|TRBD1|NA|TRBV7-6
TGTGCCAGCAGCTTAGCGATCAGGGACAGGGAAGGATTATCACCCCTCCACTTT
CASSLAIRDREGLSPLHF
>TRBJ1-4|NA|NA|TRBV27
TGTGCCAGCAGTTCCAAACCCAACTTAGACTGGGATGAAAAACTGTTTTTT
CASSSKPNLDWDEKLFF
>TRBJ2-4|NA|NA|TRBV5-6
TGTGCCAGCAGCATTAATCAGATCGGCGGAAACATTCAGTACTTC
CASSINQIGGNIQYF
>TRBJ1-6|NA|NA|TRBV19
TGTGCCAGTATGCCGAGGGGGTCCTATAATTCACCCCTCCACTTT
CASMPRGSYNSPLHF
>TRBJ2-3|TRBD1|NA|TRBV24-1
TGTGCCACCAGTGCTGGGACAGGAGATAGCACAGATACGCAGTATTTT
CATSAGTGDSTDTQYF
>TRBJ1-2|NA|NA|TRBV5-1
TGCGCCAGCAGCTCGGGAGAGACCCGTGGTGGGTATGGCTACACCTTC
CASSSGETRGGYGYTF